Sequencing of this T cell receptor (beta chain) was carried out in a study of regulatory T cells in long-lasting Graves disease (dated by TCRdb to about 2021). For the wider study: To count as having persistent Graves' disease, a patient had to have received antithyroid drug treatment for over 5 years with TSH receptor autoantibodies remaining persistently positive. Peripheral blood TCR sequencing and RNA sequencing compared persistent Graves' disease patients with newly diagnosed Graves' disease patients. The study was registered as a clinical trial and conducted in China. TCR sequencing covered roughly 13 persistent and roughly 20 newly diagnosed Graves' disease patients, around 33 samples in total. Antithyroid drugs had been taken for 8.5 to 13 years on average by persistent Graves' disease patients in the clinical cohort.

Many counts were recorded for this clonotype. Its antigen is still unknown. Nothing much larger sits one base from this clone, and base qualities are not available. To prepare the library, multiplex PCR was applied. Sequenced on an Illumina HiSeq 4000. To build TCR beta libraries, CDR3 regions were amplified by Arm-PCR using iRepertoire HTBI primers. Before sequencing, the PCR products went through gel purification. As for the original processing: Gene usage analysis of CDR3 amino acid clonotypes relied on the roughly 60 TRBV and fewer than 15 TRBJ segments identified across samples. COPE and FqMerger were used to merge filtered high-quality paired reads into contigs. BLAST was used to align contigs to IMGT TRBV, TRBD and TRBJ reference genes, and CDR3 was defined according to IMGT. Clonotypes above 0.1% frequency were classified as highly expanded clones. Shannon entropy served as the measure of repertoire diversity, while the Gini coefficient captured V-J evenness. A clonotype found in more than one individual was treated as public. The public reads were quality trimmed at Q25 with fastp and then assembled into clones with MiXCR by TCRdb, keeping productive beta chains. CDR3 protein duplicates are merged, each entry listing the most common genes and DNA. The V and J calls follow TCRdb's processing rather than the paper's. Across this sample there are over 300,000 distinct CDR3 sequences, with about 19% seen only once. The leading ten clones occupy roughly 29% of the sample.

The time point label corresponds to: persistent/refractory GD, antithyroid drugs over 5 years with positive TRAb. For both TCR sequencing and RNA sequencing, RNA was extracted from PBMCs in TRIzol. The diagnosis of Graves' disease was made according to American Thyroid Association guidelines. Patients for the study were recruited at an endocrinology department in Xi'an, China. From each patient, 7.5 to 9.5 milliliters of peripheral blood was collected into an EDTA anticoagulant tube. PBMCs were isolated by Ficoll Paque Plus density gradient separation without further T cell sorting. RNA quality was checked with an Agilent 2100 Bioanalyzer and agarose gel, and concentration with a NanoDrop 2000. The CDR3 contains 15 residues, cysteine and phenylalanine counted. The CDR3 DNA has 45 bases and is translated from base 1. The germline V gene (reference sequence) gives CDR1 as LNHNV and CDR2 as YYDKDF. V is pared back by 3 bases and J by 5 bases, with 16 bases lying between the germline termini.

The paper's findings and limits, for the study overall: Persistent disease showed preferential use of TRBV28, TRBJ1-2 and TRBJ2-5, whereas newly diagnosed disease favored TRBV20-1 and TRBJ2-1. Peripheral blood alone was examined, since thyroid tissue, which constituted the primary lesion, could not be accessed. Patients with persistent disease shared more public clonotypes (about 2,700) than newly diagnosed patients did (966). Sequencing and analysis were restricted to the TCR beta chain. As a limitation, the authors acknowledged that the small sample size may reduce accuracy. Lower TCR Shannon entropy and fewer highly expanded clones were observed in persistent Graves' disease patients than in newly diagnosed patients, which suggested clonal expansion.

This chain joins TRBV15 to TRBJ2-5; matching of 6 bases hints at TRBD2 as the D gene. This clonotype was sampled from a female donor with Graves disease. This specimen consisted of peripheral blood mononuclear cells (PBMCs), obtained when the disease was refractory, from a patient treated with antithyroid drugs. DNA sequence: TGTGCCACCAGCAGTAACCTAGCGAGCGGGGAGACCCAGTACTTC. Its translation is CATSSNLASGETQYF. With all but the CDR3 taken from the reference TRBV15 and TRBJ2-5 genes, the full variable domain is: DAMVIQNPRYQVTQFGKPVTLSCSQTLNHNVMYWYQQKSSQAPKLLFHYYDKDFNNEADTPDNFQSRRPNTSFCFLDIRSPGLGDTAMYLCATSSNLASGETQYFGPGTRLLVL.